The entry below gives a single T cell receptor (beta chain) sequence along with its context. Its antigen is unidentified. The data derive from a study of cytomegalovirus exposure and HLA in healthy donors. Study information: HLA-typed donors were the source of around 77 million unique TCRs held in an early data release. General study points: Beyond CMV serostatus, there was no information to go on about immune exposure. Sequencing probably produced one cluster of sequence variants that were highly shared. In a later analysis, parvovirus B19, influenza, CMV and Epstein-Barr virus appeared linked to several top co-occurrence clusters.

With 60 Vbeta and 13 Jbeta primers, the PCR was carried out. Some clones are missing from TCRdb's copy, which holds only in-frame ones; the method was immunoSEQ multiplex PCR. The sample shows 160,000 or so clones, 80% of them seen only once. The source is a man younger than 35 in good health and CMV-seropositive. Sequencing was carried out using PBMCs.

The CDR3 is CASSQPGLIDTQYF. CDR3 sequence (DNA): TGTGCCAGCAGTCAACCGGGTCTCATAGATACGCAGTATTTT. The gene calls are TRBV27 and TRBJ2-3, with no clear D. Trimming took 5 bases from V and 5 from J, leaving 14 bases between them. The CDR3 covers 14 residues. Germline loops: CDR1 MNHEY, CDR2 SMNVEV (reference sequence).